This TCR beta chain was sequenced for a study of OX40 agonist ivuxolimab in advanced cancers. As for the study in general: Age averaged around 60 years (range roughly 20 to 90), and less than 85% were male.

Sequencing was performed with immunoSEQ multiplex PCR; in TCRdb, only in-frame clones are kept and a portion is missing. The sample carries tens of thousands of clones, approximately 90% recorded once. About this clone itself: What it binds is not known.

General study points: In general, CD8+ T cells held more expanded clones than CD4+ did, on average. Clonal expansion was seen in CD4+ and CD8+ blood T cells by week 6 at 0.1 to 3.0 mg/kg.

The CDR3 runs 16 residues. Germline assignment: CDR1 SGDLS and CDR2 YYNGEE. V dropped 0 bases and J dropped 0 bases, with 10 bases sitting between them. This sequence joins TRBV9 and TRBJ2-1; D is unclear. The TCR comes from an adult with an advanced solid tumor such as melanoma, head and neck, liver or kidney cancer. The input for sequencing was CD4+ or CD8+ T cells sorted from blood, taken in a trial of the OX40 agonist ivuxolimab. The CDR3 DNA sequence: TGTGCCAGCAGCGTAGAGGCTGCCAGCTCCTACAATGAGCAGTTCTTC. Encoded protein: CASSVEAASSYNEQFF.